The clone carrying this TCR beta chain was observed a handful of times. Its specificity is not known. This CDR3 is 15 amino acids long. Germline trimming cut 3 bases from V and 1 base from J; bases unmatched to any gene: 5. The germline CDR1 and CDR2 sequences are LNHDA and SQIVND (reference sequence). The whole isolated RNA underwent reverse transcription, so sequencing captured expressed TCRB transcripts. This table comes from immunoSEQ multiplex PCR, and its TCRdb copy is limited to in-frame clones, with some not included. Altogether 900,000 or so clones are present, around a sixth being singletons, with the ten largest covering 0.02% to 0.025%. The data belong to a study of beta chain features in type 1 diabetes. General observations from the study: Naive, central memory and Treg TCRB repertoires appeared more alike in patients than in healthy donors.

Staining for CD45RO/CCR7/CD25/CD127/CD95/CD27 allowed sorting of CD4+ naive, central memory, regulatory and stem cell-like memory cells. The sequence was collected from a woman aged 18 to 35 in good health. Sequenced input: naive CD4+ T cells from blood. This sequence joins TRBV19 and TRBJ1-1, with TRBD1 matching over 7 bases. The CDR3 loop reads CASSISGTANTEAFF. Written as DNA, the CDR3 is TGTGCCAGTAGTATTTCCGGGACAGCGAACACTGAAGCTTTCTTT.